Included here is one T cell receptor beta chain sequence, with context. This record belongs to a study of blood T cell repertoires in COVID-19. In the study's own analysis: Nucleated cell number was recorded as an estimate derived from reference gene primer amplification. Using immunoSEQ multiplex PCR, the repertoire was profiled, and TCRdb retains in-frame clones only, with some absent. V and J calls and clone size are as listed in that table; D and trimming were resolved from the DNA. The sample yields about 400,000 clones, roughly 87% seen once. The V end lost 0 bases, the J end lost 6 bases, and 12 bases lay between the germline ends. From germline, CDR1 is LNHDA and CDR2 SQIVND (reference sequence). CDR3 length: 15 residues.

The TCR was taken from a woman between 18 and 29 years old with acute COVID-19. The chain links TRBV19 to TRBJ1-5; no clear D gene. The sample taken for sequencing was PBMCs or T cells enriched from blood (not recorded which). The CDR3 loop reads CASSIEGPGPQPQHF. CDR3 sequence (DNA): TGTGCCAGTAGTATAGAAGGTCCGGGTCCTCAGCCCCAGCATTTT.